Reported below is one TCR beta chain. Under the authors' procedure: Amplified reference gene primers provided the basis for estimating nucleated cell counts. The method was immunoSEQ multiplex PCR; TCRdb's version includes in-frame clones alone and lacks a portion of them. Clone size and V and J calls were adopted from that table, with D and trimming inferred from the DNA. The table lists roughly 310,000 clones, about 89% of them singletons. With 4 bases clipped from V and 7 bases from J, the junction kept 10 bases outside the gene matches. The germline CDR1 and CDR2 sequences are SGHRS and YFSETQ. The CDR3 extends over 15 amino acids. The study drew participants aged about 18 to 89 years from about two dozen US areas. In assigning cohorts, the study relied on participant-reported clinical history. This sample stems from a study of blood T cell repertoires in COVID-19. Study-level information: The United States, Italy and Spain were the sources of the acute and convalescent COVID-19 samples.

V gene TRBV5-1 combines with J gene TRBJ1-4, with TRBD1 identical over 7 bases. The sample was PBMCs or T cells enriched from blood (not recorded which). The receptor comes from a woman aged 40 to 49 who had recovered from COVID-19. CDR3 protein: CASSRNRGGGEKLFF. The DNA for the CDR3 is TGCGCCAGCAGCCGAAACAGGGGTGGAGGTGAAAAACTGTTTTTT.